There are a few counts of the clone carrying this TCR beta chain. Its target is not known. TCRdb's protein and the translated DNA diverge at residue 12; the protein reported here is the translation of the DNA. Each gene name is a mouse one. The read gets to within 3 residues of the CDR3 end, and the germline J gene fills in the rest. Sequencing templates came from extracted RNA that was reverse transcribed into cDNA. The method was immunoSEQ multiplex PCR; TCRdb's version includes in-frame clones alone and lacks a portion of them. The counts give around 110,000 clones, none of them seen only once; around 20% is held by the top ten. The CDR3 extends over 15 amino acids. V shed 1 base and J shed 2 bases, with 10 bases lying between them. Germline values: CDR1 NSHNY, CDR2 SYGAGN. These data originate in a study of CD8+ T cells in alopecia areata. Study as a whole: Female C3H/HeJ mice aged 7-10 weeks were given skin from C3H/HeJ graft donors, about 6-13 months old, that had spontaneous alopecia. General observations from the study: The study found higher clonality in lesional than normal scalp, especially in alopecia totalis/universalis. Scalp data also include sequences from resident alphabeta T cells of normal skin. With patients, TCR sharing proved less clear than in mice, a difference possibly related to HLA.

V usage is TRBV13-1 and J usage is TRBJ1-3; unclear D gene. The sample consisted of lesional skin. The source is a C3H/HeJ mouse with alopecia areata. This line is of MHC haplotype H2-k. The DNA read from the CDR3 is TGTGCCAGCAGTGATCCAGGAAAGGCTGGAAATACG. Residues: CASSDPGKAGNT. The complete CDR3 reads CASSDPGKAGNTLYF.